This T cell receptor beta chain was profiled in a study of blood T cells in healthy people across ages. General study results and limits: Strong correlation linked observed beta diversity and percent naive T cells.

From germline, CDR1 is MDHEN and CDR2 SYDVKM. The CDR3 is made up of 13 amino acids. This clonotype has only a few counts. Its specificity is unknown. PBMCs numbering at least 7 million were isolated per sample. Alongside a J-beta primer mix, a sample-barcoded 5' primer served in a second PCR lasting roughly 7 to 12 cycles. Using its own MiXCR run on the 5' RACE reads, TCRdb lists one record per CDR3 protein. Found here are about 640,000 distinct CDR3 sequences, approximately 50% of them singletons; the top ten hold 35% to 40%. V and J are TRBV28 and TRBJ2-7; D could derive from TRBD1 or TRBD2 (5 bases each). The J call is uncertain, as TRBJ2-5 better fits the DNA end. The TCR comes from a man aged 60 to 75 in good health. The sequencing sample was made of blood. CDR3 loop: CASREGTAETQYF. The CDR3 bases are TGTGCCAGCAGGGAAGGGACCGCTGAGACCCAGTACTTC.